These T cell receptor beta chains were read from a single sample in a study of blood T cell repertoires in COVID-19. The assay was immunoSEQ multiplex PCR, and TCRdb's table has in-frame clones only and misses some. The repertoire holds fewer than 300,000 clones, with about 85% as singletons. The sequenced sample consisted of PBMCs or T cells enriched from blood (not recorded which). These receptors came from a woman between 50 and 59 years old who had recovered from COVID-19. CDR3s include the opening cysteine and the closing phenylalanine or tryptophan. Rows give clone size only sometimes, using once, few, many, or a class for an expanded clone.

CASSREGDTQYF,TRBJ2-3,.,TRBV18
CASSPTGTVTDTQYF,TRBJ2-3,.,TRBV5-6
CASTRHTGGYVPNEKLFF,TRBJ1-4,.,TRBV19
CASSLYSGNIQYF,TRBJ2-4,once,TRBV7-9
CASSSGRAKGEKLFF,TRBJ1-4,.,TRBV5-1
CATRDRPYNEQFF,TRBJ2-1,.,TRBV24-1
CASSLAGNQPQHF,TRBJ1-5,.,TRBV27
CATSRTLVNTEAFF,TRBJ1-1,.,TRBV15
CASSLEGRSEAFF,TRBJ1-1,.,TRBV7-9
CASSFSLVVGWNSPLHF,TRBJ1-6,.,TRBV5-8
CAYGDYEQYF,TRBJ2-7,.,TRBV30
CASSLELAYEQYF,TRBJ2-7,.,TRBV7-6
CASSGGGGSSYEQYF,TRBJ2-7,.,TRBV3-1/TRBV3-2
CSASLSLRVDEQYF,TRBJ2-7,.,TRBV20-1
CASSQVEDRLNEKLFF,TRBJ1-4,.,TRBV4-1
CASHQASNEKLFF,TRBJ1-4,.,TRBV3-1/TRBV3-2
CASSKTKLAGITGELFF,TRBJ2-2,.,TRBV21-1
CASSLSPGGRISYEQYF,TRBJ2-7,.,TRBV11-2
CASSDGTGVNTEAFF,TRBJ1-1,.,TRBV6-1
CASSKGLDYEQYF,TRBJ2-7,.,TRBV7-2
CASRPGDSYEQYF,TRBJ2-7,.,TRBV12-2
CASSHSAGELFF,TRBJ2-2,.,TRBV28
CAWRKDGSSYNEQFF,TRBJ2-1,.,TRBV30
CASSIGSVPNTEAFF,TRBJ1-1,.,TRBV19
CASRPKAGGGKTYYEQYF,TRBJ2-7,.,TRBV5-6
CASSEERRAFSSYNEQFF,TRBJ2-1,.,TRBV2
CASTPTGRGQPQHF,TRBJ1-5,.,TRBV28
CSALAGSSYNEQFF,TRBJ2-1,.,TRBV29-1
CASSLDPGWDGYTF,TRBJ1-2,.,TRBV11-2
CASSRLVEAFF,TRBJ1-1,.,TRBV6-2/TRBV6-3
CASSLDARLYEQYF,TRBJ2-7,.,TRBV5-1